These 13 T cell receptor beta chains originate from one sample sequenced in a study of blood T cell repertoires in COVID-19. Method: immunoSEQ multiplex PCR; TCRdb's copy keeps in-frame clones and lacks some. The sample holds about 160,000 clones, 70% to 85% seen once. Specimen: peripheral blood. The receptors derive from a woman of 80 years or more with acute or convalescent COVID-19.

The chain carries TRBV19 and TRBJ2-1; D is ambiguous. Looked up from germline, CDR1 is LNHDA and CDR2 is SQIVND (reference sequence). This CDR3 comprises 14 residues. Trimming stripped 1 base from V and 2 bases from J, with 6 bases between. The CDR3 DNA follows: TGTGCCAGTAGTATAGCTACAGCCTACAATGAGCAGTTCTTC. It specifies CASSIATAYNEQFF. Supplemented by reference TRBV19 and TRBJ2-1, the full variable domain reads DGGITQSPKYLFRKEGQNVTLSCEQNLNHDAMYWYRQDPGQGLRLIYYSQIVNDFQKGDIAEGYSVSREKKESFPLTVTSAQKNPTAFYLCASSIATAYNEQFFGPGTRLTVL.

This clone has only a few counts. The rearrangement uses TRBV11-3 and TRBJ1-2; 7 bases are shared with TRBD1. Germline V gives CDR1 SGHNT, CDR2 YENEEA. J was trimmed by 2 bases and V by 4 bases; bases with no gene match: 4. CDR3 length: 14 residues. The CDR3 nucleotides are TGTGCCAGCAGCTGGAGACAGGGAAACTATGGCTACACCTTC. Translating gives CASSWRQGNYGYTF.

The chain is built from TRBV4-3 and TRBJ2-2; D perhaps matches TRBD2 (5 bases). Trimming took off 0 bases at V and 1 base at J, with 6 bases between the two ends. The CDR3 is made up of 15 amino acids. Germline loops: CDR1 LGHNA, CDR2 YSLEER. The CDR3 here is CASSQDAGNTGELFF. The CDR3 coding sequence is TGCGCCAGCAGCCAAGACGCGGGGAACACCGGGGAGCTGTTTTTT.

The J gene is TRBJ2-7, the V gene TRBV27, with 12 bases lining up with TRBD2. The V gene end was trimmed by 6 bases and the J gene end by 2 bases; junction bases not matched to a gene: 5. The CDR3 contains 15 residues. CDR1 and CDR2 from the germline V gene are MNHEY and SMNVEV (reference sequence). The CDR3 reads CASRPRTSGTYEQYF. The CDR3 DNA follows: TGTGCCAGCAGGCCTCGGACTAGCGGGACCTACGAGCAGTACTTC.

This chain joins TRBV27 and TRBJ2-3; no clear D. CDR1 is MNHEY, CDR2 SMNVEV, per germline (reference sequence). The CDR3 consists of 11 residues. V was clipped by 3 bases and J by 6 bases, with 4 bases between them. The CDR3 loop reads CASSFRDTQYF. CDR3 coding DNA: TGTGCCAGCAGTTTCAGGGATACGCAGTATTTT.

This chain uses TRBV19 with TRBJ2-4; 7 nucleotides align to TRBD1. Germline CDR1 is LNHDA and CDR2 is SQIVND (reference sequence). With V trimmed by 7 bases and J by 1 base, 1 base remained unmatched. There are 13 residues in the CDR3. CDR3 sequence (DNA): TGTGCCAGTACGGACAGGGCCAAAAACATTCAGTACTTC. Its translation: CASTDRAKNIQYF.

This chain uses TRBV30 with TRBJ2-1, with TRBD1 matching over 7 bases. The CDR3 runs to 15 residues. Looked up from germline, CDR1 is GTSNPN and CDR2 is SVGIG (reference sequence). V dropped 3 bases and J dropped 0; count of bases not matched to a gene: 5. The chain's CDR3 is CAWSVGQSSYNEQFF. The CDR3 DNA is TGTGCCTGGAGCGTGGGACAGTCCTCCTACAATGAGCAGTTCTTC.

CDR3 amino acids: CASRRRGTYNEQFF. CDR3 nucleotides: TGTGCCAGCAGGAGGAGGGGTACCTACAATGAGCAGTTCTTC. This chain connects TRBV5-8 to TRBJ2-1, with D perhaps TRBD2 (6 bases). The CDR3 length is 14 residues. V was clipped by 5 bases and J by 2 bases, with 11 bases between them. Germline lookup yields CDR1 SGHTS and CDR2 YDEGEE.

The genes are TRBV7-2 and TRBJ1-3; D might be TRBD1 (6 bases). This CDR3 is 15 amino acids long. V shed 4 bases and J shed 4 bases, with 14 bases lying between them. CDR1 and CDR2 (germline): SGHTA, FQGNSA. CDR3 region: CASSSQQGAGNTIYF. CDR3 DNA sequence: TGTGCCAGCAGCTCCCAACAGGGAGCAGGAAACACCATATATTTT.

The chain links TRBV12-3 or TRBV12-4 to TRBJ2-1; the D gene is possibly TRBD1 (6 bases). The CDR3 totals 13 residues. V gave up 7 bases and J gave up 7 bases, with 14 bases separating them. The CDR3 region is CASTLTGKNEQFF. The CDR3 DNA follows: TGTGCCAGCACCCTGACAGGTAAAAATGAGCAGTTCTTC.

The chain employs TRBV7-2 and TRBJ1-5, with D perhaps TRBD1 (6 bases). The germline CDR1 and CDR2 sequences are SGHTA and FQGNSA. V lost 1 base and J 0 bases, leaving 13 bases between the germline ends. This CDR3 is built from 17 residues. The chain's CDR3 is CASSLDGGANSNQPQHF. The CDR3 nucleotides are TGTGCCAGCAGCTTAGACGGGGGGGCGAATAGCAATCAGCCCCAGCATTTT. Using reference TRBV7-2 and TRBJ1-5 for the parts outside the CDR3, the full variable domain is GAGVSQSPSNKVTEKGKDVELRCDPISGHTALYWYRQSLGQGLEFLIYFQGNSAPDKSGLPSDRFSAERTGGSVSTLTIQRTQQEDSAVYLCASSLDGGANSNQPQHFGDGTRLSIL.

The chain recombines TRBV19 with TRBJ1-2, with 11 bases fitting TRBD1. The junction had 13 bases not matched to a gene; V was cut back by 8 bases and J by 8 bases. CDR1 is LNHDA and CDR2 is SQIVND in the germline V gene (reference sequence). The CDR3 consists of 15 residues. CDR3 amino acids: CASSGTGGSLDGYTF. The DNA of the CDR3 is TGTGCCAGTTCCGGGACAGGGGGGTCCCTGGACGGCTACACCTTC.

The genes are TRBV15 and TRBJ2-3; tentative D call: TRBD2 (6 bases). V shed 5 bases and J shed 8 bases, with 11 bases lying between them. This CDR3 has 12 amino acids. CDR1 and CDR2 (germline): LNHNV, YYDKDF (reference sequence). The CDR3 coding sequence is TGTGCCACCAGCGGTGCCGGGGGTACGCAGTATTTT. It yields the protein CATSGAGGTQYF.